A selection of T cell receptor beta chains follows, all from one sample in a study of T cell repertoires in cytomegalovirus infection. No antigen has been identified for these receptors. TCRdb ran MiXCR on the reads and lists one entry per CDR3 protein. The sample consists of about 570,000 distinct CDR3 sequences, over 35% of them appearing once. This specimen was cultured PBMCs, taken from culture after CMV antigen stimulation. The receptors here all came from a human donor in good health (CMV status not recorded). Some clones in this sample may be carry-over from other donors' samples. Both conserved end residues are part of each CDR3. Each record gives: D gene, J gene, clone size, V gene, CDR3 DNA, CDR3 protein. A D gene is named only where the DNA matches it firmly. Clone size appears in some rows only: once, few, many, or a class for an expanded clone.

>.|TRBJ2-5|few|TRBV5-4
TGTGCCAGCAGCTCGTGGGGGGTCCAAGAGACCCAGTACTTC
CASSSWGVQETQYF
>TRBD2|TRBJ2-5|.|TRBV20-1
TGCAGTGCCCCGACGGCTAGCGGGAGGTCGGAGACCCAGTACTTC
CSAPTASGRSETQYF
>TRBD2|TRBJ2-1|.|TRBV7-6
TGTGCCAGCAGCTTCGGGGGGAGGGCCATCGAGCAGTTCTTC
CASSFGGRAIEQFF
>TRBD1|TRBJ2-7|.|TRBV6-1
TGTGCCAGCAGTTCCACCGGGACAGGGGGCAGCGAGCAGTACTTC
CASSSTGTGGSEQYF
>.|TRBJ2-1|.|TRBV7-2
TGTGCCAGCAGCCCCTCGGGAGCCCACAATGAGCAGTTCTTC
CASSPSGAHNEQFF
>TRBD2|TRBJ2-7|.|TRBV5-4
TGTGCCAGCAGCAAGCGGGAGGGTCCCTACGAGCAGTACTTC
CASSKREGPYEQYF
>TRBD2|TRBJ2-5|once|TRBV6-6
TGTGCCAGCAGTTACCGCGGGGGACTTTACCAAGAGACCCAGTACTTC
CASSYRGGLYQETQYF
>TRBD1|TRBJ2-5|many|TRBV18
TGCGCCAGCAGCCCTGGGACAGTACAAGAGACCCAGTACTTC
CASSPGTVQETQYF
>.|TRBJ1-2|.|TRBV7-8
TGTGCCAGCAGCTTACTAACAGAGAAAAACTATGGCTACACCTTC
CASSLLTEKNYGYTF
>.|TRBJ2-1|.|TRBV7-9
TGTGCCAGCAGCAAGACAGGTTTCAATGAGCAGTTCTTC
CASSKTGFNEQFF
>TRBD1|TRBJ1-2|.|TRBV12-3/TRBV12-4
TGTGCCAGCAGAACAATACAACAGGGGGCTAACTATGGCTACACCTTC
CASRTIQQGANYGYTF
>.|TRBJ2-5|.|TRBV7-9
TGTGCCAGCAGCTCGAGGGTGAAAGAGACCCAGTACTTC
CASSSRVKETQYF
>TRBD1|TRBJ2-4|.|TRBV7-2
TGTGCCAGCAGCTTAGGGACAGGGGGCCAAAACATTCAGTACTTC
CASSLGTGGQNIQYF
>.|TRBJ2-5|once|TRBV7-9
TGTGCCAGCAGCTATGCGTACAGCCACCAAGAGACCCAGTACTTC
CASSYAYSHQETQYF
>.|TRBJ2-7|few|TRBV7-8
TGTGCCAGCAGCTCCCAAGAGGGGGGGGAGCAGTACTTC
CASSSQEGGEQYF
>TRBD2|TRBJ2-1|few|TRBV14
TGTGCCAGCAGCCAAGATTGGGGCTCGGGGGGGGGGCCGGACAATGAGCAGTTCTTC
CASSQDWGSGGGPDNEQFF
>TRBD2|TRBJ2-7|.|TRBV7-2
TGTGCCAGCAGTTTGGGACTAGCGGGGGGTACCTACGAGCAGTACTTC
CASSLGLAGGTYEQYF
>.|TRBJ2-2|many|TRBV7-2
TGTGCCAGCAGCCCTGGGGGCACCGGGGAGCTGTTTTTT
CASSPGGTGELFF
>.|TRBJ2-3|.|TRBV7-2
TGTGCCAGCAGCTTAGCGGGAACAGATATGCAGTATTTT
CASSLAGTDMQYF
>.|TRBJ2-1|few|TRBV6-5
TGTGCCAGCAGTTACTCAGGGGGGATTTACAATGAGCAGTTCTTC
CASSYSGGIYNEQFF
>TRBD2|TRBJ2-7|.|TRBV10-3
TGTGCCATCCAGAGAGGCTCCCGGACTGGAGAGCGGGGCGAGCAGTACTTC
CAIQRGSRTGERGEQYF
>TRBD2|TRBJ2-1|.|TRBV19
TGTGCCAGTAGTATATACAACCCCGGACTAGCGGGAGTGGGTGAGCAGTTCTTC
CASSIYNPGLAGVGEQFF
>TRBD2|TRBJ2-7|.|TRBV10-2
TGCGCCAGCCTCCGGGGGAGGGTAGGCGAGCAGTACTTC
CASLRGRVGEQYF
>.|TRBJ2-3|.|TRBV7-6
TGTGCCAGCAACCTAAACACAGATACGCAGTATTTT
CASNLNTDTQYF
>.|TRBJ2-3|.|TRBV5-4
TGTGCCAGCAGCTTGTACACAAGAAGGCAGGGAGATACGCAGTATTTT
CASSLYTRRQGDTQYF
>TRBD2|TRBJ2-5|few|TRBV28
TGTGCCAGCAGTTCTGGACTAGCGGGGGGCCGGGGGACCCAGTACTTC
CASSSGLAGGRGTQYF
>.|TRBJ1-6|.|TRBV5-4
TGTGCCAGCAGCTTGGGGGACCGGGACTCCTATAATTCACCCCTCCACTTT
CASSLGDRDSYNSPLHF
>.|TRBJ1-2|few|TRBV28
TGTGCCAGCAGTTTCCTGGCGGGGTCCTATGGCTACACCTTC
CASSFLAGSYGYTF
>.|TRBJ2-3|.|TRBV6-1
TGTGCCAGCAGTGAATGGCGATCCACCACAGATACGCAGTATTTT
CASSEWRSTTDTQYF
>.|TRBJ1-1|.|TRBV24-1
TGTGCCACCGAGGGTTTGCAGCTGAACACTGAAGCTTTCTTT
CATEGLQLNTEAFF
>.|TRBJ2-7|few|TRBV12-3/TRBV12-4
TGTGCCAGCAGTTTCACAGGGTTGGGGGACGAGCAGTACTTC
CASSFTGLGDEQYF
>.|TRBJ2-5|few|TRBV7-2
TGTGCCAGCAGCTTAGCGGGAGTGCTACAAGAGACCCAGTACTTC
CASSLAGVLQETQYF
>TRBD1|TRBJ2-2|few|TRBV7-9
TGTGCCAGCAGCGAAGTTTTAGGACAGGGCTACACCGGGGAGCTGTTTTTT
CASSEVLGQGYTGELFF
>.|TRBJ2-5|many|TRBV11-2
TGTGCCAGCAGCTTAGGAGAAAAAGAGACCCAGTACTTC
CASSLGEKETQYF
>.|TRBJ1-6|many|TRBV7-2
TGTGCCAGCAGCTTCATGGATGCACCCCTCCACTTT
CASSFMDAPLHF
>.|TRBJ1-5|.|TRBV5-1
TGCGCCAGCAGCTTTGACGGATTCAATCAGCCCCAGCATTTT
CASSFDGFNQPQHF
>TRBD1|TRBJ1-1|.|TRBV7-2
TGTGCCAGCAGCTTAACTGGACAGGGGAGGAACACTGAAGCTTTCTTT
CASSLTGQGRNTEAFF
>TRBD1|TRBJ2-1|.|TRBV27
TGTGCCAGCAACCAGGGACAGGGAGGGTACAATGAGCAGTTCTTC
CASNQGQGGYNEQFF
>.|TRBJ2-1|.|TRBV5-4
TGTGCCAGCAGCCGCTGGGGGGGCAACTACAATGAGCAGTTCTTC
CASSRWGGNYNEQFF
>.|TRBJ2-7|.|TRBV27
TGTGCCAGCAGTAGCCGGGGGCTGCTCTACGAGCAGTACTTC
CASSSRGLLYEQYF
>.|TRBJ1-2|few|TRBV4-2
TGTGCCAGCAGCCAAGATCCAGCAGGGGCCTACTATGGCTACACCTTC
CASSQDPAGAYYGYTF
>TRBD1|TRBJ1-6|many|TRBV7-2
TGTGCCAGCAGTTGGGACAGGGGAATCTATAATTCACCCCTCCACTTT
CASSWDRGIYNSPLHF
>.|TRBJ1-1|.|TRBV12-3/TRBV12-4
TGTGCCAGCAGTTTTGGGCCGAGCACTGAAGCTTTCTTT
CASSFGPSTEAFF
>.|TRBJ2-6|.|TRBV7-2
TGTGCCAGCGGAACGCCGGGGACTGGGGCCAACGTCCTGACTTTC
CASGTPGTGANVLTF
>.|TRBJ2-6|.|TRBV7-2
TGTGCCAGCAGCGTAAGGCAATCTGGGGCCAACGTCCTGACTTTC
CASSVRQSGANVLTF
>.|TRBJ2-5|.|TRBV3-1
TGTGCCAGCAGCAATAGGGAGACAGGACCAGGGGAGACCCAGTACTTC
CASSNRETGPGETQYF
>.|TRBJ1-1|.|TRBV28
TGTGCCAGCAGTCCCACCCGGGGGAAAGCTTTCTTT
CASSPTRGKAFF
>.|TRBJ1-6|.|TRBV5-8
TGTGCCAGCAGCTTGCGGGTCAGCTCCTATAATTCACCCCTCCACTTT
CASSLRVSSYNSPLHF